This is a list of T cell receptor beta chains from one sample in a study of CD8+ T cells in alopecia areata. Profiling relied on immunoSEQ multiplex PCR, and the TCRdb table lists in-frame clones only, not all of them. The data show about 140,000 clones, 70% to 90% seen once. The sequenced sample was CD8+ T cells sorted from blood, obtained at week 4, from a patient treated with tofacitinib. These receptors originate from a human donor with alopecia areata. The CDR3 runs from the conserved cysteine through the conserved F or W. Each record gives: clone size, J gene, D gene, V gene, CDR3 protein, CDR3 DNA. The D gene is left open where the match is weak. Some rows have no size entry. The others give once, few or many, or a class for an expanded clone.

abundance: -
j_gene: TRBJ2-7
d_gene: -
v_gene: TRBV13
CDR3aa: CASSPGPYEQYF
CDR3nt: TGTGCCAGCAGTCCCGGCCCCTACGAGCAGTACTTC

abundance: -
j_gene: TRBJ1-5
d_gene: TRBD1
v_gene: TRBV7-8
CDR3aa: CASSDPYPIGTVSNQPQHF
CDR3nt: TGTGCCAGCAGCGATCCTTATCCTATCGGGACAGTTAGCAATCAGCCCCAGCATTTT

abundance: -
j_gene: TRBJ2-7
d_gene: TRBD2
v_gene: TRBV6-5
CDR3aa: CASSYGPSGRDEQYF
CDR3nt: TGTGCCAGCAGTTACGGGCCTAGCGGGAGAGACGAGCAGTACTTC

abundance: -
j_gene: TRBJ2-7
d_gene: -
v_gene: TRBV4-1
CDR3aa: CASSQVPGAASYEQYF
CDR3nt: TGCGCCAGCAGCCAAGTCCCCGGGGCTGCCTCCTACGAGCAGTACTTC

abundance: -
j_gene: TRBJ1-4
d_gene: -
v_gene: TRBV9
CDR3aa: CASSVGSANEKLFF
CDR3nt: TGTGCCAGCAGCGTAGGTTCTGCTAATGAAAAACTGTTTTTT

abundance: -
j_gene: TRBJ1-5
d_gene: TRBD1
v_gene: TRBV7-6
CDR3aa: CASSRTGGLFQPQHF
CDR3nt: TGTGCCAGCAGCCGGACAGGAGGCTTGTTCCAGCCCCAGCATTTT

abundance: -
j_gene: TRBJ2-7
d_gene: TRBD1
v_gene: TRBV29-1
CDR3aa: CSVGQGGSYEQYF
CDR3nt: TGCAGCGTTGGACAGGGGGGGTCCTACGAGCAGTACTTC

abundance: once
j_gene: TRBJ2-1
d_gene: TRBD1
v_gene: TRBV14
CDR3aa: CASSQDDRGQYNEQFF
CDR3nt: TGTGCCAGCAGCCAAGACGACAGGGGGCAATACAATGAGCAGTTCTTC

abundance: -
j_gene: TRBJ2-7
d_gene: -
v_gene: TRBV28
CDR3aa: CASSPIPGTYEQYF
CDR3nt: TGTGCCAGCAGCCCTATCCCGGGGACCTACGAGCAGTACTTC

abundance: once
j_gene: TRBJ1-6
d_gene: -
v_gene: TRBV27
CDR3aa: CASSPTGPNSPLHF
CDR3nt: TGTGCCAGCAGCCCTACAGGCCCTAATTCACCCCTCCACTTT

abundance: -
j_gene: TRBJ2-3
d_gene: -
v_gene: TRBV7-9
CDR3aa: CASGLESTDTQYF
CDR3nt: TGTGCCAGCGGTCTAGAAAGCACAGATACGCAGTATTTT

abundance: -
j_gene: TRBJ2-1
d_gene: -
v_gene: TRBV9
CDR3aa: CASSAETEGGRNEQFF
CDR3nt: TGTGCCAGCAGCGCGGAAACGGAGGGAGGAAGAAATGAGCAGTTCTTC

abundance: -
j_gene: TRBJ2-7
d_gene: TRBD1
v_gene: TRBV4-2
CDR3aa: CASSLGQGSYEQYF
CDR3nt: TGTGCCAGCAGCCTGGGACAGGGCTCCTACGAGCAGTACTTC

abundance: -
j_gene: TRBJ1-5
d_gene: TRBD1
v_gene: TRBV10-3
CDR3aa: CAISESGQGAVPQHF
CDR3nt: TGTGCCATCAGTGAGTCGGGACAGGGGGCTGTGCCCCAGCATTTT

abundance: once
j_gene: TRBJ2-2
d_gene: TRBD1
v_gene: TRBV7-9
CDR3aa: CASSAGEGQPNTGELFF
CDR3nt: TGTGCCAGCAGTGCGGGCGAGGGACAGCCGAACACCGGGGAGCTGTTTTTT

abundance: -
j_gene: TRBJ2-1
d_gene: TRBD2
v_gene: TRBV27
CDR3aa: CASSLTSGCNEQFF
CDR3nt: TGTGCCAGCAGTTTGACTAGCGGGTGCAATGAGCAGTTCTTC

abundance: -
j_gene: TRBJ2-7
d_gene: TRBD1
v_gene: TRBV6-6
CDR3aa: CASSATRDSSYEQYF
CDR3nt: TGTGCCAGCAGTGCTACCCGGGACAGCTCCTACGAGCAGTACTTC

abundance: -
j_gene: TRBJ2-3
d_gene: TRBD1
v_gene: TRBV7-9
CDR3aa: CASSFRPGQVRDTQYF
CDR3nt: TGTGCCAGCAGCTTTCGCCCGGGACAGGTGAGGGATACGCAGTATTTT

abundance: -
j_gene: TRBJ1-2
d_gene: -
v_gene: TRBV14
CDR3aa: CASSQRGDNYGYTF
CDR3nt: TGTGCCAGCAGCCAACGGGGGGATAACTATGGCTACACCTTC

abundance: -
j_gene: TRBJ2-2
d_gene: -
v_gene: TRBV29-1
CDR3aa: CSVEGGGNTGELFF
CDR3nt: TGCAGCGTCGAAGGTGGAGGGAACACCGGGGAGCTGTTTTTT

abundance: -
j_gene: TRBJ2-7
d_gene: -
v_gene: TRBV29-1
CDR3aa: CSVGGNYEQYF
CDR3nt: TGCAGCGTAGGGGGGAACTACGAGCAGTACTTC

abundance: -
j_gene: TRBJ1-2
d_gene: -
v_gene: TRBV6-5
CDR3aa: CASKPGPTLYGYTF
CDR3nt: TGTGCCAGCAAACCGGGACCAACACTCTATGGCTACACCTTC

abundance: -
j_gene: TRBJ1-1
d_gene: TRBD1
v_gene: TRBV5-1
CDR3aa: CASSSGQGMTEAFF
CDR3nt: TGCGCCAGCAGCTCTGGACAGGGTATGACTGAAGCTTTCTTT

abundance: -
j_gene: TRBJ2-2
d_gene: TRBD2
v_gene: TRBV4-1
CDR3aa: CASSQGGEGTGELFF
CDR3nt: TGCGCCAGCAGCCAAGGCGGGGAGGGCACCGGGGAGCTGTTTTTT

abundance: few
j_gene: TRBJ2-7
d_gene: TRBD1
v_gene: TRBV29-1
CDR3aa: CSVETAGGTGLYEQYF
CDR3nt: TGCAGCGTTGAAACCGCCGGCGGGACAGGGCTCTACGAGCAGTACTTC

abundance: -
j_gene: TRBJ2-1
d_gene: TRBD2
v_gene: TRBV30
CDR3aa: CARVGRASSYNEQFF
CDR3nt: TGTGCCCGAGTCGGGAGGGCCAGTTCCTACAATGAGCAGTTCTTC

abundance: -
j_gene: TRBJ2-5
d_gene: -
v_gene: TRBV7-9
CDR3aa: CASSLAKGTQETQYF
CDR3nt: TGTGCCAGCAGCTTAGCGAAAGGGACCCAAGAGACCCAGTACTTC

abundance: -
j_gene: TRBJ2-7
d_gene: -
v_gene: TRBV29-1
CDR3aa: CSVEDPGTQSYEQYF
CDR3nt: TGCAGCGTTGAAGATCCGGGGACACAATCCTACGAGCAGTACTTC

abundance: -
j_gene: TRBJ2-7
d_gene: -
v_gene: TRBV14
CDR3aa: CASSHGSYEQYF
CDR3nt: TGTGCCAGCAGCCACGGCTCCTACGAGCAGTACTTC

abundance: -
j_gene: TRBJ2-3
d_gene: TRBD1
v_gene: TRBV7-9
CDR3aa: CASSYIDRGADTQYF
CDR3nt: TGTGCCAGCAGCTACATAGACAGGGGCGCAGATACGCAGTATTTT

abundance: -
j_gene: TRBJ2-7
d_gene: -
v_gene: TRBV29-1
CDR3aa: CSVELGVSSYEQYF
CDR3nt: TGCAGCGTTGAATTAGGGGTAAGCTCCTACGAGCAGTACTTC

abundance: once
j_gene: TRBJ1-2
d_gene: -
v_gene: TRBV6-1
CDR3aa: CASSVDSGTFYGYTF
CDR3nt: TGTGCCAGCAGTGTCGACTCAGGGACCTTCTATGGCTACACCTTC

abundance: -
j_gene: TRBJ1-2
d_gene: -
v_gene: TRBV29-1
CDR3aa: CSVVRPNYGYTF
CDR3nt: TGCAGCGTTGTTCGACCTAACTATGGCTACACCTTC

abundance: -
j_gene: TRBJ1-1
d_gene: TRBD1
v_gene: TRBV4-1
CDR3aa: CASSPLLGQAPMNTEAFF
CDR3nt: TGCGCCAGCAGCCCGTTGCTAGGACAGGCCCCAATGAACACTGAAGCTTTCTTT

abundance: -
j_gene: TRBJ2-5
d_gene: -
v_gene: TRBV28
CDR3aa: CASDAQGGGWETQYF
CDR3nt: TGTGCCAGCGACGCTCAGGGAGGGGGCTGGGAGACCCAGTACTTC

abundance: -
j_gene: TRBJ1-2
d_gene: -
v_gene: TRBV29-1
CDR3aa: CSVESRAGVGGYTF
CDR3nt: TGCAGCGTTGAAAGTAGGGCAGGAGTTGGTGGCTACACCTTC

abundance: -
j_gene: TRBJ1-4
d_gene: TRBD1
v_gene: TRBV6-1
CDR3aa: CASRSGTGYEKLFF
CDR3nt: TGTGCCAGCAGATCCGGGACAGGGTATGAAAAACTGTTTTTT

abundance: -
j_gene: TRBJ1-1
d_gene: -
v_gene: TRBV30
CDR3aa: CAWGEDTEAFF
CDR3nt: TGTGCCTGGGGGGAGGACACTGAAGCTTTCTTT

abundance: few
j_gene: TRBJ2-7
d_gene: -
v_gene: TRBV27
CDR3aa: CASSLAQFSYEQYF
CDR3nt: TGTGCCAGCAGTTTAGCCCAGTTCTCCTACGAGCAGTACTTC

abundance: -
j_gene: TRBJ2-7
d_gene: TRBD1
v_gene: TRBV29-1
CDR3aa: CSVEVDRSYEQYF
CDR3nt: TGCAGCGTTGAGGTGGACAGGTCCTACGAGCAGTACTTC

abundance: -
j_gene: TRBJ2-3
d_gene: -
v_gene: TRBV7-8
CDR3aa: CASSYTGDGGEPDTQYF
CDR3nt: TGTGCCAGCAGCTATACTGGGGACGGCGGAGAACCAGATACGCAGTATTTT

abundance: -
j_gene: TRBJ2-1
d_gene: -
v_gene: TRBV27
CDR3aa: CASSLVKTLSNEQFF
CDR3nt: TGTGCCAGCAGTTTGGTCAAAACCTTGAGCAATGAGCAGTTCTTC

abundance: once
j_gene: TRBJ2-7
d_gene: -
v_gene: TRBV7-6
CDR3aa: CASSLMGSYEQYF
CDR3nt: TGTGCCAGCAGCTTAATGGGGAGTTACGAGCAGTACTTC

abundance: once
j_gene: TRBJ2-7
d_gene: -
v_gene: TRBV6-1
CDR3aa: CASSEEGVYEQYF
CDR3nt: TGTGCCAGCAGTGAGGAGGGGGTCTACGAGCAGTACTTC

abundance: -
j_gene: TRBJ1-1
d_gene: -
v_gene: TRBV2
CDR3aa: CASSEGPNTEAFF
CDR3nt: TGTGCCAGCAGTGAAGGGCCGAACACTGAAGCTTTCTTT

abundance: -
j_gene: TRBJ2-7
d_gene: -
v_gene: TRBV29-1
CDR3aa: CTAQGRRNEQYF
CDR3nt: TGCACCGCCCAGGGGAGGAGGAACGAGCAGTACTTC